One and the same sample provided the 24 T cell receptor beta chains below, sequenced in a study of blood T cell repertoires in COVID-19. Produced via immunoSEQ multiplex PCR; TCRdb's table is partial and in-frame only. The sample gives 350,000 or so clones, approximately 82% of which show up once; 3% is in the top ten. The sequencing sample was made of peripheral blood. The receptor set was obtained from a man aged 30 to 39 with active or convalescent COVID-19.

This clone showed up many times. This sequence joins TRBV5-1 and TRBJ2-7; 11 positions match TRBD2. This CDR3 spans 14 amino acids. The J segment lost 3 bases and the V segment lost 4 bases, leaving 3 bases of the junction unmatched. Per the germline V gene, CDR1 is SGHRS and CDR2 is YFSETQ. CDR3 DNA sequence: TGCGCCAGCAGCACCGGGACTAGCGGCTACGAGCAGTACTTC. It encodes CASSTGTSGYEQYF.

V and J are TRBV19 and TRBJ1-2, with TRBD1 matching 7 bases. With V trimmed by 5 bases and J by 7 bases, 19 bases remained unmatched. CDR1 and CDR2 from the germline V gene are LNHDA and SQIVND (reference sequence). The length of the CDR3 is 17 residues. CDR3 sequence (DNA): TGTGCCAGTAGTGTACCCTCGCCGACAGGGATCTTCGGTGGCTACACCTTC. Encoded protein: CASSVPSPTGIFGGYTF.

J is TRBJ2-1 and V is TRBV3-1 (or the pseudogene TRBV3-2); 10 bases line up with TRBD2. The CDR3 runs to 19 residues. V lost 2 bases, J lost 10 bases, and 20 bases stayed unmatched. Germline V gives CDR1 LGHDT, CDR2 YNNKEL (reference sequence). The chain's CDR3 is CASSQSFLPGEREGWEQFF. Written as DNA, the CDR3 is TGTGCCAGCAGCCAAAGCTTTCTCCCCGGGGAGCGGGAGGGCTGGGAGCAGTTCTTC.

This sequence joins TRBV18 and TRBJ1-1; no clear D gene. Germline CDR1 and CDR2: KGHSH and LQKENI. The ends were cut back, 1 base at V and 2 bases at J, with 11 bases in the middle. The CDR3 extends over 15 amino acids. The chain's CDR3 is CASSPRGSSNTEAFF. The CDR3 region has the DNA TGTGCCAGCTCACCACGAGGGAGCAGTAACACTGAAGCTTTCTTT.

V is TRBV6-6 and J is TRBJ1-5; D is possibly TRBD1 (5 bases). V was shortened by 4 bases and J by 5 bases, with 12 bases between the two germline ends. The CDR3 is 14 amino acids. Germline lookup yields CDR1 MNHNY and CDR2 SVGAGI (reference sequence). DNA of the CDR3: TGTGCCAGCAGTTGCTTGGGGGGGGATCAGCCCCAGCATTTT. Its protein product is CASSCLGGDQPQHF.

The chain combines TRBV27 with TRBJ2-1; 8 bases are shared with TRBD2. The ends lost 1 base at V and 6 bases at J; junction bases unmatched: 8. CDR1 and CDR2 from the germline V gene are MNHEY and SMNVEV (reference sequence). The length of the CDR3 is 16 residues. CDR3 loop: CASSLFPGLGLNEQFF. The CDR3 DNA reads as TGTGCCAGCAGTTTATTCCCGGGACTAGGCCTCAATGAGCAGTTCTTC.

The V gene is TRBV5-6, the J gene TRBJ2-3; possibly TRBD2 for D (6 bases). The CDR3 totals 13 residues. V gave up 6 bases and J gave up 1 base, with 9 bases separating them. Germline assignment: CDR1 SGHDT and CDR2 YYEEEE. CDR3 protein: CASMIAGTDTQYF. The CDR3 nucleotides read TGTGCCAGCATGATAGCGGGCACAGATACGCAGTATTTT.

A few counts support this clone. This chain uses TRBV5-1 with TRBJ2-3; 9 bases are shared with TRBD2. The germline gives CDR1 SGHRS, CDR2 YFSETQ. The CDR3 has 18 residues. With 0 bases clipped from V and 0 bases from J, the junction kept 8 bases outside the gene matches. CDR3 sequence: CASSLGRSGRTSTDTQYF. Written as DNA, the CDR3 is TGCGCCAGCAGCTTGGGTCGAAGCGGGAGGACTAGCACAGATACGCAGTATTTT.

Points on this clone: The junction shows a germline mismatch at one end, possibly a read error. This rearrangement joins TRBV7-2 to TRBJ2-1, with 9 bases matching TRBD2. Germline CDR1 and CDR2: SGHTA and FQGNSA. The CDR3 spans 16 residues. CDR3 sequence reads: CVSSLVAGASYNEQFF. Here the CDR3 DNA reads TGTGTCAGCAGCTTAGTAGCGGGGGCGTCCTACAATGAGCAGTTCTTC.

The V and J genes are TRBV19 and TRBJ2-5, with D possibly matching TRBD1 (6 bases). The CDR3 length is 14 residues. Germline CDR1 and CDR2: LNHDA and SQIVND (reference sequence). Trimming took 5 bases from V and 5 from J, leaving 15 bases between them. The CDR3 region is CASSGGQHRETQYF. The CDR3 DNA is TGTGCCAGTAGTGGGGGCCAACACCGGGAGACCCAGTACTTC.

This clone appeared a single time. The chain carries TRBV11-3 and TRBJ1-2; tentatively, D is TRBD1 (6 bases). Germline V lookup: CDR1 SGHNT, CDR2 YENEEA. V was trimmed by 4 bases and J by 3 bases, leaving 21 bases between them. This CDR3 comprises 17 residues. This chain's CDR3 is CASSSRGWEKMDYGYTF. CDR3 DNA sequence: TGTGCCAGCAGCTCCAGGGGTTGGGAGAAAATGGACTATGGCTACACCTTC. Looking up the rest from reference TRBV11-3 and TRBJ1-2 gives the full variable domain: EAGVVQSPRYKIIEKKQPVAFWCNPISGHNTLYWYLQNLGQGPELLIRYENEEAVDDSQLPKDRFSAERLKGVDSTLKIQPAELGDSAVYLCASSSRGWEKMDYGYTFGSGTRLTVV.

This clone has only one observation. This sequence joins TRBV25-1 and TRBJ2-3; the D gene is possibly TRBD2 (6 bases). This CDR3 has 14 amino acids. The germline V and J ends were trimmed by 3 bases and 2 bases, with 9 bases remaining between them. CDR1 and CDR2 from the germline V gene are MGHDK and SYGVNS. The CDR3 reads CASSDGGYTDTQYF. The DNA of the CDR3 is TGTGCCAGCAGTGACGGGGGTTACACAGATACGCAGTATTTT.

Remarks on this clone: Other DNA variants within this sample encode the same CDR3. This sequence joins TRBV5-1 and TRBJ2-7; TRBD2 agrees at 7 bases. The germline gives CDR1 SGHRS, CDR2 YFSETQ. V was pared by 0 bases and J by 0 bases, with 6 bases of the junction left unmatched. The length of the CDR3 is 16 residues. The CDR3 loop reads CASSLGGGPSSYEQYF. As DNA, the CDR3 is TGCGCCAGCAGCTTGGGCGGGGGTCCGAGCTCCTACGAGCAGTACTTC.

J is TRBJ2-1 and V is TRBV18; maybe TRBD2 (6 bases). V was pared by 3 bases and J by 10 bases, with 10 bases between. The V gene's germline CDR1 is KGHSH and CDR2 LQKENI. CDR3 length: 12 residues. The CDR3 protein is CASSPRGIEQFF. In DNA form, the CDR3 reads TGTGCCAGCTCACCCCGGGGGATAGAGCAGTTCTTC.

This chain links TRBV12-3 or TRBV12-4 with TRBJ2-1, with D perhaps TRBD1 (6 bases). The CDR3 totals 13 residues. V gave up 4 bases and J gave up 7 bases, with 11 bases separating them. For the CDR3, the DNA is TGTGCCAGCAGTTGGGGGCCCTGGAATGAGCAGTTCTTC. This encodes CASSWGPWNEQFF.

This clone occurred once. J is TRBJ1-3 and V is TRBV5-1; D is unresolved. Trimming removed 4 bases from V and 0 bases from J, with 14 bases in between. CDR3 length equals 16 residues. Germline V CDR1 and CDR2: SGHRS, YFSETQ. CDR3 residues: CASSPGYRSSGNTIYF. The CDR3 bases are TGCGCCAGCAGCCCGGGTTACCGGAGCTCTGGAAACACCATATATTTT.

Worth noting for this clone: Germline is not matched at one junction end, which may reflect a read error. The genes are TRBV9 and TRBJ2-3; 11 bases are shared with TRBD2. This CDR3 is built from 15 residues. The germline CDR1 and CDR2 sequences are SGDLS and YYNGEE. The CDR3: CASTVGLAGGDTQYF. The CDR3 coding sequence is TGTGCCAGCACCGTAGGGCTAGCGGGGGGAGATACGCAGTATTTT.

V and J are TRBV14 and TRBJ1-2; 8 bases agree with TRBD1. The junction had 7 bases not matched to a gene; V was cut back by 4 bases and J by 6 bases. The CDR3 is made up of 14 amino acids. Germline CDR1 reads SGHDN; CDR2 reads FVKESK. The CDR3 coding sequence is TGTGCCAGCAGCCCTCATTACAGGGGGGATGGCTACACCTTC. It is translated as CASSPHYRGDGYTF.

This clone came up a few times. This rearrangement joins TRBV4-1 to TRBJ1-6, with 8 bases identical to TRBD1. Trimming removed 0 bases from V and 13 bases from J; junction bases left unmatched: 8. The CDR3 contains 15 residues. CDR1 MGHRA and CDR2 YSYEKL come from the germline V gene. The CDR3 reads CASSQDHRGTDPLHF. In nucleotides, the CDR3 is TGCGCCAGCAGCCAAGACCACAGGGGGACCGATCCCCTCCACTTT.

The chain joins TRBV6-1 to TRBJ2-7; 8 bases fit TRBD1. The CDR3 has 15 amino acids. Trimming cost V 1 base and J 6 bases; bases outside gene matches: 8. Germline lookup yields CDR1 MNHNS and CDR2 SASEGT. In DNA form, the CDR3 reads TGTGCCAGCAGTGAAGTCGGACAGGGAACTGGCGAGCAGTACTTC. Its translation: CASSEVGQGTGEQYF.

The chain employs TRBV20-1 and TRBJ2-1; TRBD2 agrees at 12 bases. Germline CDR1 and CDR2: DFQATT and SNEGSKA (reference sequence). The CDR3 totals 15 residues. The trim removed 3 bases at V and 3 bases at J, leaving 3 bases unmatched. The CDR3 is CSASGLAGLYNEQFF. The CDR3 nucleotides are TGCAGTGCTAGTGGACTAGCGGGACTCTACAATGAGCAGTTCTTC.

The CDR3 is CASSLEALGTQYF. The DNA for the CDR3 is TGTGCCAGCTCGCTAGAGGCTTTGGGGACCCAGTACTTC. V and J are TRBV18 and TRBJ2-5; D is unresolved. The germline V and J ends were trimmed by 6 bases and 7 bases, with 15 bases remaining between them. Germline V lookup: CDR1 KGHSH, CDR2 LQKENI. This CDR3 region has 13 residues.

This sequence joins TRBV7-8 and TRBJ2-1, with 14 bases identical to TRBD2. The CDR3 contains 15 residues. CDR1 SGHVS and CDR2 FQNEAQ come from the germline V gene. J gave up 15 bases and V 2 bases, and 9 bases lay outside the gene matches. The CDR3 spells CASSLLVTSGREGFF. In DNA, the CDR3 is TGTGCCAGCAGCTTATTAGTGACTAGCGGGAGGGAGGGGTTCTTC.

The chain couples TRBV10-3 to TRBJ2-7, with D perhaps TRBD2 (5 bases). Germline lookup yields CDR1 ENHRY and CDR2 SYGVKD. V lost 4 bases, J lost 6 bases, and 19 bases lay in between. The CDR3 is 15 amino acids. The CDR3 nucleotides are TGTGCCATCAGTGGATCTAGCTTGGTGCGGTCCGAGCAGTACTTC. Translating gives CAISGSSLVRSEQYF.